These 26 T cell receptor beta chains were all obtained from the same sample, sequenced in a study of T cells in Graves' hyperthyroidism and ophthalmopathy. Researchers took RNA transcripts and amplified the TCR beta CDR3 regions from them. The HTBI primer set drove a first-round RT-PCR of the TCR CDR3. TCRdb independently ran MiXCR on the multiplex PCR reads; one entry per CDR3 protein. Among 500,000 to 800,000 distinct CDR3 sequences, roughly 15% were seen once, and the ten largest hold approximately 12%. The sequencing sample was made of blood. The receptors were gathered from a woman between 45 and 60 years old with Graves' ophthalmopathy.

This chain uses TRBV14 with TRBJ2-7; a possible D gene is TRBD2 (5 bases). V was pared by 5 bases and J by 3 bases, with 20 bases between. The germline V gene encodes CDR1 SGHDN and CDR2 FVKESK. The CDR3 has 16 amino acids. The CDR3 spells CASSLGRLAKVYEQYF. The CDR3 DNA reads TGTGCCAGCAGCTTAGGCCGCCTAGCTAAAGTCTACGAGCAGTACTTC.

This clonotype was counted ten times or more. The chain carries TRBV5-5 and TRBJ2-1; 9 bases line up with TRBD1. The length of the CDR3 is 15 residues. In germline, CDR1 is SGHKS, CDR2 YYEKEE (reference sequence). The V gene end was trimmed by 4 bases and the J gene end by 6 bases; junction bases not matched to a gene: 8. The CDR3 DNA follows: TGTGCCAGCAGCGAACCGGGACAGGGTGGCAATGAGCAGTTCTTC. It codes for CASSEPGQGGNEQFF.

This chain links TRBV7-9 with TRBJ2-1; a weak D match, TRBD2 (6 bases). The CDR3 has 15 residues. V was cut by 4 bases and J by 1 base, with 11 bases left in between. Germline assignment: CDR1 SEHNR and CDR2 FQNEAQ (reference sequence). The DNA for the CDR3 is TGTGCCAGCAGCTCACGGGGGATTTCCTACAATGAGCAGTTCTTC. Amino acids: CASSSRGISYNEQFF.

This clonotype was seen a handful of times. The rearrangement links TRBV19 to TRBJ2-1, with 11 bases identical to TRBD2. Germline V lookup: CDR1 LNHDA, CDR2 SQIVND (reference sequence). The CDR3 runs 19 residues. Unmatched junction bases numbered 12, after V lost 3 bases and J lost 2 bases. The CDR3 DNA follows: TGTGCCAGTAGTATTTTACCTAGCGGGGGGACGGGAACCTACAATGAGCAGTTCTTC. Its protein is CASSILPSGGTGTYNEQFF.

This chain uses TRBV4-1 with TRBJ2-7; 7 positions match TRBD1. Germline V gene sequence: CDR1 MGHRA, CDR2 YSYEKL. There are 16 residues in the CDR3. Losses at the gene ends were 4 bases for V and 0 bases for J; bases not matched to a gene: 9. The CDR3 DNA reads as TGCGCCAGCAGCCCAGGGGGACGGAGTAGCTCCTACGAGCAGTACTTC. It is translated as CASSPGGRSSSYEQYF.

This clonotype was seen a handful of times. The chain uses TRBV5-1 and TRBJ2-5; 13 bases line up with TRBD2. Germline values: CDR1 SGHRS, CDR2 YFSETQ. The CDR3 loop spans 16 amino acids. Trimming cost V 7 bases and J 3 bases; bases outside gene matches: 9. The CDR3 loop reads CASGTKGTSGKETQYF. CDR3 in DNA: TGCGCCAGCGGAACGAAGGGGACTAGCGGGAAAGAGACCCAGTACTTC. Full variable domain (outside the CDR3, taken from reference TRBV5-1 and TRBJ2-5): KAGVTQTPRYLIKTRGQQVTLSCSPISGHRSVSWYQQTPGQGLQFLFEYFSETQRNKGNFPGRFSGRQFSNSRSEMNVSTLELGDSALYLCASGTKGTSGKETQYFGPGTRLLVL.

Remarks on this clonotype: This clone may be a read error of a much larger clone one base away. Written as DNA, the CDR3 is TGTGCCGTCAGTGAGTCAGCTAGCGTGGGTGCAGATACGCAGTATTTT. The encoded protein is CAVSESASVGADTQYF. This sequence joins TRBV10-3 and TRBJ2-3; possible D gene TRBD2, 6 bases. Per the germline V gene, CDR1 is ENHRY and CDR2 is SYGVKD. The CDR3 is made up of 16 amino acids.

This clonotype was seen a handful of times. This chain uses TRBV27 with TRBJ2-3; D is undetermined. This CDR3 spans 13 amino acids. Per germline, CDR1 MNHEY and CDR2 SMNVEV (reference sequence). V was trimmed by 6 bases and J by 6 bases, leaving 13 bases between them. CDR3 sequence: CASSVLLDDTQYF. The CDR3 nucleotides are TGTGCCAGCAGCGTTCTTCTAGACGATACGCAGTATTTT.

This clonotype was seen at least ten times. The chain combines TRBV7-9 with TRBJ2-7; D possibly uses TRBD1 or TRBD2 (6 bases each). CDR1 and CDR2 (germline): SEHNR, FQNEAQ (reference sequence). CDR3 size: 15 residues. Between the trimmed V and J ends, which lost 1 base and 3 bases, there was a span of 13 bases. The chain's CDR3 is CASSLGGGGYYEQYF. CDR3 DNA: TGTGCCAGCAGCTTAGGCGGAGGGGGATACTACGAGCAGTACTTC.

This clonotype has ten or more counts. V usage is TRBV6-1 and J usage is TRBJ1-6; 8 positions match TRBD1. The J segment lost 12 bases and the V segment lost 0 bases, leaving 10 bases of the junction unmatched. This CDR3 comprises 16 residues. Per the germline V gene, CDR1 is MNHNS and CDR2 is SASEGT. The CDR3 region is CASSEAGTGGNVPLHF. In DNA, the CDR3 is TGTGCCAGCAGTGAAGCCGGAACAGGGGGTAATGTACCCCTCCACTTT.

This clonotype was seen many times. The chain couples TRBV6-1 to TRBJ2-3, with D perhaps TRBD1 (5 bases). Germline CDR1 is MNHNS and CDR2 is SASEGT. The CDR3 loop spans 16 amino acids. V was cut by 2 bases and J by 4 bases, with 16 bases left in between. This chain's CDR3 is CASSENNPDIPDTQYF. The CDR3 DNA is TGTGCCAGCAGTGAAAATAACCCGGACATCCCAGATACGCAGTATTTT.

The table lists this clonotype with many counts. The J gene is TRBJ2-5, the V gene TRBV29-1; D is perhaps TRBD2 (6 bases). Germline V gene lookup returns CDR1 SQVTM and CDR2 ANQGSEA. This CDR3 region has 18 residues. V lost 1 base, J lost 2 bases, and 23 bases lay in between. CDR3 DNA: TGCAGCGTTGAAGGTTGGGCTAGCGTGTTAGGTACGCAAGAGACCCAGTACTTC. It codes for CSVEGWASVLGTQETQYF.

This clonotype was counted many times. J is TRBJ2-1 and V is TRBV27; 8 bases agree with TRBD2. The CDR3 contains 14 residues. The germline V gene encodes CDR1 MNHEY and CDR2 SMNVEV (reference sequence). With V trimmed by 6 bases and J by 4 bases, 5 bases remained unmatched. For the CDR3, the DNA is TGTGCCAGCAGCGTAGCGGGACCTTACAATGAGCAGTTCTTC. It is translated as CASSVAGPYNEQFF.

This clonotype occurred a few times. The chain couples TRBV28 to TRBJ1-1; unclear D gene. V lost 4 bases and J 7 bases, leaving 13 bases between the germline ends. The CDR3 has 13 residues. CDR1 MDHEN and CDR2 SYDVKM come from the germline V gene. This chain's CDR3 is CASSSGPTSEAFF. The CDR3 DNA reads as TGTGCCAGCAGTTCCGGGCCGACCAGTGAAGCTTTCTTT.

This clonotype was recorded at least ten times. J is TRBJ2-7 and V is TRBV10-3; TRBD2 aligns across 14 bases. The CDR3 loop spans 15 amino acids. The germline V gene encodes CDR1 ENHRY and CDR2 SYGVKD. V lost 3 bases and J lost 4; bases outside the gene matches: 2. For the CDR3, the DNA is TGTGCCATCAGTGAAGGGACTAGCGGGAGTTACGAGCAGTACTTC. This codes for CAISEGTSGSYEQYF.

The table lists this clonotype with many counts. The chain carries TRBV12-3 or TRBV12-4 and TRBJ2-5; D is possibly TRBD1 (6 bases). The V gene lost 3 bases and the J gene lost 7 bases, with 15 bases spanning the gap. The CDR3 runs 14 residues. The CDR3 nucleotides read TGTGCCAGCAGTTTGGGGCTGCAGGGGCGGACCCAGTACTTC. Amino acids: CASSLGLQGRTQYF.

This clonotype was seen many times. The rearrangement uses TRBV3-1 and TRBJ2-1; TRBD2 matches at 11 bases. Germline loops: CDR1 LGHDT, CDR2 YNNKEL (reference sequence). V trimming: 2 bases; J trimming: 3 bases; junction bases outside the gene matches: 6. CDR3 length equals 17 residues. CDR3 nucleotide sequence: TGTGCCAGCAGCCAAACTCTAGCGGGAGGTAACTACAATGAGCAGTTCTTC. This translates into CASSQTLAGGNYNEQFF.

The chain couples TRBV6-1 to TRBJ2-1, with 12 bases that match TRBD1. CDR1 is MNHNS, CDR2 SASEGT, per germline. The CDR3 is made up of 16 amino acids. J was trimmed by 9 bases and V by 4 bases; bases with no gene match: 10. The CDR3 DNA sequence: TGTGCCAGCAGTGTGATACCGGGACAGGGGGCTGGTGAGCAGTTCTTC. It translates to CASSVIPGQGAGEQFF.

The sample holds many counts of this clonotype. The rearrangement uses TRBV18 and TRBJ2-3, with 9 bases identical to TRBD2. V dropped 0 bases and J dropped 5; count of bases not matched to a gene: 3. Germline CDR1 KGHSH, CDR2 LQKENI. The CDR3 totals 15 residues. The CDR3 is CASSPPGLALDTQYF. CDR3 DNA: TGTGCCAGCTCACCACCGGGACTAGCATTAGATACGCAGTATTTT.

This clonotype was seen more than once but under ten times. V gene TRBV28 combines with J gene TRBJ2-2; 9 bases are shared with TRBD1. The CDR3 runs 16 residues. The J segment lost 1 base and the V segment lost 8 bases, leaving 8 bases of the junction unmatched. Germline CDR1 is MDHEN and CDR2 is SYDVKM. The CDR3 DNA reads as TGTGCCAGCCGGCCAGCGGGACAGGGGAACACCGGGGAGCTGTTTTTT. Translated, it gives CASRPAGQGNTGELFF.

The chain has TRBV14 and TRBJ2-1; 11 positions agree with TRBD2. V lost 0 bases and J lost 8; bases outside the gene matches: 6. Germline V lookup: CDR1 SGHDN, CDR2 FVKESK. This CDR3 has 16 residues. The CDR3 is CASSQDLISGRDEQFF. The CDR3, as DNA: TGTGCCAGCAGCCAAGATCTGATTAGCGGGAGGGATGAGCAGTTCTTC.

Many counts were recorded for this clonotype. The chain uses TRBV5-1 and TRBJ2-2, with 8 bases matching TRBD2. The trim removed 0 bases at V and 3 bases at J, leaving 4 bases unmatched. CDR3 length: 16 amino acids. The germline gives CDR1 SGHRS, CDR2 YFSETQ. CDR3 sequence: CASSLDASGYTGELFF. The DNA for the CDR3 is TGCGCCAGCAGCTTGGATGCTAGCGGGTACACCGGGGAGCTGTTTTTT. The variable domain in full, with the rest retrieved from reference TRBV5-1 and TRBJ2-2, is KAGVTQTPRYLIKTRGQQVTLSCSPISGHRSVSWYQQTPGQGLQFLFEYFSETQRNKGNFPGRFSGRQFSNSRSEMNVSTLELGDSALYLCASSLDASGYTGELFFGEGSRLTVL.

This chain connects TRBV20-1 to TRBJ1-4; TRBD1 is a possible D gene (6 bases). The germline gives CDR1 DFQATT, CDR2 SNEGSKA (reference sequence). The V and J ends lost 4 bases and 2 bases respectively, with 11 bases between them. This CDR3 region has 14 residues. Here the CDR3 reads CSAKGDSTNEKLFF. CDR3 in DNA: TGCAGTGCTAAGGGGGACTCCACTAATGAAAAACTGTTTTTT.

The chain recombines TRBV19 with TRBJ1-4; D remains ambiguous. Deletions cut 3 bases from V and 8 bases from J, with 13 bases between. The CDR3 has 14 residues. In germline, CDR1 is LNHDA, CDR2 SQIVND (reference sequence). DNA of the CDR3: TGTGCCAGTAGTATTGCGGGGTTTATGGAAAAACTGTTTTTT. Its translation: CASSIAGFMEKLFF.

This clonotype showed up many times. The chain has TRBV7-2 and TRBJ2-1; D might be TRBD1 (5 bases). Trimming stripped 6 bases from V and 3 bases from J, with 18 bases between. The germline V gene encodes CDR1 SGHTA and CDR2 FQGNSA. The CDR3 spans 16 residues. The CDR3 is CASSRLARDYYNEQFF. As DNA, the CDR3 is TGTGCCAGCAGTCGCCTGGCCAGGGATTACTACAATGAGCAGTTCTTC.

This clonotype has only a few counts. The genes are TRBV2 and TRBJ1-1; tentatively, D is TRBD1 (6 bases). Trimming took off 10 bases at V and 4 bases at J, with 16 bases between the two ends. The germline V gene has CDR1 SNHLY and CDR2 FYNNEI. The CDR3 consists of 13 residues. CDR3 sequence: CATIYTGSTEAFF. The CDR3 nucleotides are TGTGCCACCATTTATACAGGGTCCACTGAAGCTTTCTTT.